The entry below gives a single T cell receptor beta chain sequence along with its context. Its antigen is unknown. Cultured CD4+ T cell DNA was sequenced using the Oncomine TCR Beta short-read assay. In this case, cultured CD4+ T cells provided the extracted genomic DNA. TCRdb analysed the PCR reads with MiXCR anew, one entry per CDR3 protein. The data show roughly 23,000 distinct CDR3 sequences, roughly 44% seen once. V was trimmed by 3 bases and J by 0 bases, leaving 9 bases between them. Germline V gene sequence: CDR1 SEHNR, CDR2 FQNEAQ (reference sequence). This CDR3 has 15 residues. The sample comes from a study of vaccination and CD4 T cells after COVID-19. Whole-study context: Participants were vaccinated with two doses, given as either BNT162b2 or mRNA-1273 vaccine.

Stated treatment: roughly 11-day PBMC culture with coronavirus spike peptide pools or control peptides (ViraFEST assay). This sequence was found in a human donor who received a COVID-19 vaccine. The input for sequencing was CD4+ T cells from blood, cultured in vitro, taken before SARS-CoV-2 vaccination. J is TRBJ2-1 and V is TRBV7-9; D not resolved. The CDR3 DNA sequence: TGTGCCAGCAGCTTGCAAATGAGCTCCTACAATGAGCAGTTCTTC. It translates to CASSLQMSSYNEQFF.